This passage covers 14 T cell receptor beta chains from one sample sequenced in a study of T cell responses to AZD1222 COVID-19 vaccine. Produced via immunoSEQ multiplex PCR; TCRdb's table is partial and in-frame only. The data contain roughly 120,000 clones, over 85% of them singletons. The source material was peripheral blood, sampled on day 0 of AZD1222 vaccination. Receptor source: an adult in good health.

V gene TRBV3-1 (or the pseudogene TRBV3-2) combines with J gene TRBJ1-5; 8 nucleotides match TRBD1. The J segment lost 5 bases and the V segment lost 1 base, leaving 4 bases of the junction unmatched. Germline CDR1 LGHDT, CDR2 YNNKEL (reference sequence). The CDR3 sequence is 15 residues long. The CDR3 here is CASSQGGTGDQPQHF. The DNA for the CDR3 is TGTGCCAGCAGCCAAGGTGGGACAGGCGATCAGCCCCAGCATTTT.

The CDR3 spells CASSLLSGSTDTQYF. The CDR3 region has the DNA TGTGCCAGCAGTTTATTATCAGGGTCCACAGATACGCAGTATTTT. The V and J genes are TRBV28 and TRBJ2-3; tentative D call: TRBD1 (5 bases). The CDR3 length is 15 residues. Trimming stripped 1 base from V and 2 bases from J, with 10 bases between. The V gene's germline CDR1 is MDHEN and CDR2 SYDVKM.

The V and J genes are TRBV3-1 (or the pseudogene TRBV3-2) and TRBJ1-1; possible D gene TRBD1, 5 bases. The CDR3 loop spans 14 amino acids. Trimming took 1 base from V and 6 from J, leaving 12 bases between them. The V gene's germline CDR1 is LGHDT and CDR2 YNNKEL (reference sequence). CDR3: CASSQVAGLSEAFF. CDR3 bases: TGTGCCAGCAGCCAAGTAGCGGGGCTGTCTGAAGCTTTCTTT.

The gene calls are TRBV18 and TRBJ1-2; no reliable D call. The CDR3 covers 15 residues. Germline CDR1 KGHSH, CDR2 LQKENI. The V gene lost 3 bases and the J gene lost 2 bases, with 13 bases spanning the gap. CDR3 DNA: TGTGCCAGCTCACCGAGAGGGAATTTAAACTATGGCTACACCTTC. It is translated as CASSPRGNLNYGYTF.

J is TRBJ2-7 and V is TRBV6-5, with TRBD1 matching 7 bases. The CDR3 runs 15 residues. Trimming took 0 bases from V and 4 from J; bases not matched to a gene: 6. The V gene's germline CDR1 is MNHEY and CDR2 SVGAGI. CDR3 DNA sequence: TGTGCCAGCAGTTACTCAGGGGGCGCTTTATACGAGCAGTACTTC. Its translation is CASSYSGGALYEQYF.

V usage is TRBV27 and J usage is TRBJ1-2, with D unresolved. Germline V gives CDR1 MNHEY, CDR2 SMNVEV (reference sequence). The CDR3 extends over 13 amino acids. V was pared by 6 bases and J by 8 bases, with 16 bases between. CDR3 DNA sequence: TGTGCCAGCAGCCTGGACCCCTTTCTGGGCTACACCTTC. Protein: CASSLDPFLGYTF.

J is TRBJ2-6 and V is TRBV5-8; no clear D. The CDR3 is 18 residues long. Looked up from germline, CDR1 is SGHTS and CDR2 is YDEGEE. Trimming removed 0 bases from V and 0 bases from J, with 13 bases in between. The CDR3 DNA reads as TGTGCCAGCAGCTTGGCGGGCGACGCTAACTCTGGGGCCAACGTCCTGACTTTC. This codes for CASSLAGDANSGANVLTF.

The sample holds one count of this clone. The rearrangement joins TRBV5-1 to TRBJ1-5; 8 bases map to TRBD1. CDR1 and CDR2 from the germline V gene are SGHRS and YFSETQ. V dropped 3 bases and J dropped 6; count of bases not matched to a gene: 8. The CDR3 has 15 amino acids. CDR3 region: CASSSGTGSSQPQHF. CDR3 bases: TGCGCCAGCAGCTCCGGGACAGGAAGTTCTCAGCCCCAGCATTTT.

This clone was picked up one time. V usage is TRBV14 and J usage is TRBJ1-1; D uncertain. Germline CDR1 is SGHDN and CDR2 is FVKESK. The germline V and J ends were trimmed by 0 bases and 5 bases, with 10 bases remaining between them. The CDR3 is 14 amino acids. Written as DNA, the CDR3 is TGTGCCAGCAGCCAAGACGCGTTTCGAACTGAAGCTTTCTTT. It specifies CASSQDAFRTEAFF.

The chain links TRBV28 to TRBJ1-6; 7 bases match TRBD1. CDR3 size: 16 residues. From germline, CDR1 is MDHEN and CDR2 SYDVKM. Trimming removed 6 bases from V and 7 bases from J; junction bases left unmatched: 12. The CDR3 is CASSPGGQPPNSPLHF. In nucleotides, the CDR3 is TGTGCCAGCAGCCCGGGGGGACAGCCCCCAAATTCACCCCTCCACTTT. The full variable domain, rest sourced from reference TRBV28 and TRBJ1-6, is DVKVTQSSRYLVKRTGEKVFLECVQDMDHENMFWYRQDPGLGLRLIYFSYDVKMKEKGDIPEGYSVSREKKERFSLILESASTNQTSMYLCASSPGGQPPNSPLHFGNGTRLTVT.

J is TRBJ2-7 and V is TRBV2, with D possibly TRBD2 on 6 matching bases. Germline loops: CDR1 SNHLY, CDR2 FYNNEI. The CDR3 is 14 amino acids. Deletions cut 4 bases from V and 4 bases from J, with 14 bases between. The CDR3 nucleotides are TGTGCCAGCAGTGCTCTCGGGAGTAAGTACGAGCAGTACTTC. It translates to CASSALGSKYEQYF.

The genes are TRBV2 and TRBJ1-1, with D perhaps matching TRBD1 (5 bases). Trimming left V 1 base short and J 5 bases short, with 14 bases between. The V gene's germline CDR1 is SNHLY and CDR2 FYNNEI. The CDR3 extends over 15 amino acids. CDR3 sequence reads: CASSEGRGAGTEAFF. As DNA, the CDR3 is TGTGCCAGCAGTGAAGGTCGTGGGGCAGGGACTGAAGCTTTCTTT.

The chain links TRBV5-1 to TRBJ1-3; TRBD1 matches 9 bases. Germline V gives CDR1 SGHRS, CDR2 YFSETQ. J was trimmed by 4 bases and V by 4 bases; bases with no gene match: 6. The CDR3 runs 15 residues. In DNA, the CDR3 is TGCGCCAGCAGCATGGGACAGGGAGGCGGAAACACCATATATTTT. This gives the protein CASSMGQGGGNTIYF.

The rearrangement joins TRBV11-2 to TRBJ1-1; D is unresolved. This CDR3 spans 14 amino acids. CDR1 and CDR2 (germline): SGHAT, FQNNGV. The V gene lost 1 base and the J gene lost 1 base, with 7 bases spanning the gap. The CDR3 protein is CASSLALSNTEAFF. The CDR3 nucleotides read TGTGCCAGCAGCTTAGCTCTTTCGAACACTGAAGCTTTCTTT.